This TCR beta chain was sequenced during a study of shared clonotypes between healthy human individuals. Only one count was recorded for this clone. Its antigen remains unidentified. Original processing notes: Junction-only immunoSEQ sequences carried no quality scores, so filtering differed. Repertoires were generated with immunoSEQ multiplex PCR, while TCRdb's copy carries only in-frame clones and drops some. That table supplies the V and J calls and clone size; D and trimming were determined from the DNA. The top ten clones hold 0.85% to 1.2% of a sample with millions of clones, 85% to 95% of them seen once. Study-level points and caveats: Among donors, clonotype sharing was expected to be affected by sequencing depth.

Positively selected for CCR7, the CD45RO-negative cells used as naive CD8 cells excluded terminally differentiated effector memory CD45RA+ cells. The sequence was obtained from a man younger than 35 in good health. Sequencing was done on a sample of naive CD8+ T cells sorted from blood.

This CDR3 reads CSGWTSGAGELFF. The CDR3 DNA reads TGCAGCGGGTGGACTAGCGGTGCCGGGGAGCTGTTTTTT. The chain recombines TRBV29-1 with TRBJ2-2, with 10 bases fitting TRBD2. V dropped 7 bases and J dropped 6; count of bases not matched to a gene: 5. CDR1 SQVTM and CDR2 ANQGSEA come from the germline V gene. This CDR3 has 13 amino acids.